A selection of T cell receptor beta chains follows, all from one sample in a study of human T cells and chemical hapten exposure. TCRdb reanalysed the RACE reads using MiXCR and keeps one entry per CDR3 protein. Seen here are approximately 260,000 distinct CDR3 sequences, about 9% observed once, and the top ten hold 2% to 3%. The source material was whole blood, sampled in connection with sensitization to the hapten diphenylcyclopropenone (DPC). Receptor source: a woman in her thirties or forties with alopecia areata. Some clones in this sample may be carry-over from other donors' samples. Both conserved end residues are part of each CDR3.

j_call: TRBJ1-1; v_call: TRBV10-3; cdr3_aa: CAISPDRDTEAFF
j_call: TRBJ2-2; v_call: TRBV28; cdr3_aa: CACRLGGGNTGELFF
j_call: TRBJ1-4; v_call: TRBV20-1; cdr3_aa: CSAQQDHGEKLFF
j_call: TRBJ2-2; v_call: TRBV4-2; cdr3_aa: CASSQDVAGELFF
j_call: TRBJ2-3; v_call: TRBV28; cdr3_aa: CASSFTGYRVDTDTQYF
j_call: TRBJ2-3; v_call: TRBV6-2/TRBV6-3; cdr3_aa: CASRTLNTDTQYF
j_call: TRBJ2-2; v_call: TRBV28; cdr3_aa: CASISGQSTGELFF
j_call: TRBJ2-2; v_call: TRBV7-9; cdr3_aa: CASSPRLTGELFF
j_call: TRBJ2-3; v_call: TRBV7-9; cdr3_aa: CASSLGWAEASTDTQYF
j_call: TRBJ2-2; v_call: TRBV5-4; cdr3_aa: CASSRTSGRGPGELFF
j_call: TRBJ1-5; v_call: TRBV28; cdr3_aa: CASSLARDGDQPQHF
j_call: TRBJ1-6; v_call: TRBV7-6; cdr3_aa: CASSLAGADTSPLHF
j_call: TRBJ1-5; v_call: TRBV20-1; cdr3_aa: CSARKGINQPQHF
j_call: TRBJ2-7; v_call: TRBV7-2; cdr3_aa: CASSTRDSYEQYF
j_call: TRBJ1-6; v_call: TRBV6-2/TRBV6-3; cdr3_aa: CASSYGSGKIAPLHF
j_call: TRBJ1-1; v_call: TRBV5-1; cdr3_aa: CASSSKIVDRNTEAFF
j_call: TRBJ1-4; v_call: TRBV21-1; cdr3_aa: CASSKLSSLKEKLFF
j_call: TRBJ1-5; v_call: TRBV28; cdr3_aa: CASSLKGARQPQHF
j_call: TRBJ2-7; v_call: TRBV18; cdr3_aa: CASSPPYAGSGSYEQYF
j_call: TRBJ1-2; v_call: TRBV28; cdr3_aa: CASSPTVYGYTF
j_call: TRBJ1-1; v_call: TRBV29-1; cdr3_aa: CSVLKQGGLNTEAFF
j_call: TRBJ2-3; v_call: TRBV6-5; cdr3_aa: CASSYSSASTYGDTQYF
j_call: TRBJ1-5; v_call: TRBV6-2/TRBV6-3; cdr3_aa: CASSYVSGIDQPQHF
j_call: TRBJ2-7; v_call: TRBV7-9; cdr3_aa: CASSLVEGTGTYEQYF
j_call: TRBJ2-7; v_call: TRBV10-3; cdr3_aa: CAISAGRTVGQYF
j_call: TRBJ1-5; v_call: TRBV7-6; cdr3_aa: CASSAGGGRNQPQHF
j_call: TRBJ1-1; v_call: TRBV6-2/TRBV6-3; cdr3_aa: CASSKAGTGSTEAFF
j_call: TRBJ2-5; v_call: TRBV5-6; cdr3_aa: CASSYAKTEETQYF
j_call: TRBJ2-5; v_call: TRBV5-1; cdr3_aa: CASSHRAGVSGETQYF
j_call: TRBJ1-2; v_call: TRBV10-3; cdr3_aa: CAISSLLRDTANYGYTF
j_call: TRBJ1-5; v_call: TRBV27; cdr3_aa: CASSFGAGHQPQHF
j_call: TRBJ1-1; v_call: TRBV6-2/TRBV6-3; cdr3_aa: CASALFGSEAFF